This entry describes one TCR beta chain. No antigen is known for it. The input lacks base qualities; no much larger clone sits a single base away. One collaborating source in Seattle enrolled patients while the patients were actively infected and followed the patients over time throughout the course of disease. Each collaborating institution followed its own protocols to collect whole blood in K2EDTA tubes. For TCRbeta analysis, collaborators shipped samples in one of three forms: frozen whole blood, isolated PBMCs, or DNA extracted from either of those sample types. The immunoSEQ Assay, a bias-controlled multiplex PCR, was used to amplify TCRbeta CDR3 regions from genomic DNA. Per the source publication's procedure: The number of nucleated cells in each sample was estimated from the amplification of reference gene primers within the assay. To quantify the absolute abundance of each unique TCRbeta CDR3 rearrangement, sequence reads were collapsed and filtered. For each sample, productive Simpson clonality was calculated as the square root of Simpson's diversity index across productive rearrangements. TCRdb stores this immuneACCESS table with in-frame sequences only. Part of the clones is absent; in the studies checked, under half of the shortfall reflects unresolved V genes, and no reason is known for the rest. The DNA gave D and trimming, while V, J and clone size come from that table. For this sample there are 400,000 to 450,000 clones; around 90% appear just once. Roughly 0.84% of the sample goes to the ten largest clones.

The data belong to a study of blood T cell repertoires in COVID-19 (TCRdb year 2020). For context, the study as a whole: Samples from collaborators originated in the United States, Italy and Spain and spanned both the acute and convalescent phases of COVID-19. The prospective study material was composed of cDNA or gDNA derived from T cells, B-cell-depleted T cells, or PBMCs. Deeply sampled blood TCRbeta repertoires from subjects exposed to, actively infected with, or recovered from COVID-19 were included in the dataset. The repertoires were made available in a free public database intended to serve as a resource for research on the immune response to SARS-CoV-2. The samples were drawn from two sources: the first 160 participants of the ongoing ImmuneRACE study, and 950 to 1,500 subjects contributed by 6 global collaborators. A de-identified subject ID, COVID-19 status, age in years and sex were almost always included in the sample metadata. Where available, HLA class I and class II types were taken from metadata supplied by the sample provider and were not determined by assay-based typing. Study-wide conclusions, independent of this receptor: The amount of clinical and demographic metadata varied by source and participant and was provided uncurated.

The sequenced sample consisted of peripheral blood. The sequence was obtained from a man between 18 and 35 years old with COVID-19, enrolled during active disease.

The nucleotides are TGTGCCAGCAGCTTGGGGACAACTTTTAACTATGGCTACACCTTC. Its translation is CASSLGTTFNYGYTF. The rearranged chain carries TRBV5-4 and TRBJ1-2; 5 matching bases give a weak D call of TRBD1. The CDR3 starts with the cysteine, ends with the phenylalanine, and has 15 residues. Just CDR3 DNA is preserved here, 45 bases in frame from base 1. The germline V gene encodes CDR1 SGHNT and CDR2 YYREEE (reference sequence). V and J are truncated by 0 bases and 1 base respectively, leaving an intervening sequence of 10 bases. With the portions outside the CDR3 filled from the reference TRBV5-4 and TRBJ1-2 genes, the complete variable region becomes ETGVTQSPTHLIKTRGQQVTLRCSSQSGHNTVSWYQQALGQGPQFIFQYYREEENGRGNFPPRFSGLQFPNYSSELNVNALELDDSALYLCASSLGTTFNYGYTFGSGTRLTVV.